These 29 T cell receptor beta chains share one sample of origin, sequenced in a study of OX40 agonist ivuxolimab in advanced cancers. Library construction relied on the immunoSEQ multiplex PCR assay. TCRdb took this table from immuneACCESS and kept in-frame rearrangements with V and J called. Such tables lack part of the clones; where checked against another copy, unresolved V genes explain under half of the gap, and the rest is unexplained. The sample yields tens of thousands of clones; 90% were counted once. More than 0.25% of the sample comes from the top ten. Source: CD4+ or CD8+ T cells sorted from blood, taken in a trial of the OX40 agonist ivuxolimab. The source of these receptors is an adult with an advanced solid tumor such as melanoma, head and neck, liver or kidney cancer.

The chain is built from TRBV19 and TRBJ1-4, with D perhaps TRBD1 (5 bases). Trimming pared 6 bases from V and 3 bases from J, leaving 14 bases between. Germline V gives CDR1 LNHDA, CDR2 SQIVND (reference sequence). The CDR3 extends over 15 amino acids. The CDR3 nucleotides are TGTGCCAGTAGATTCTCCGGGGGGGCTAATGAAAAACTGTTTTTT. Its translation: CASRFSGGANEKLFF.

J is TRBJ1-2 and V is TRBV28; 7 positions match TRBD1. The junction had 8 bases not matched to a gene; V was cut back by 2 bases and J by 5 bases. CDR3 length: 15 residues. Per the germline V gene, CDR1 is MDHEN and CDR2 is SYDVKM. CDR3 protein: CASSLGQGVYYGYTF. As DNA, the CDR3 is TGTGCCAGCAGTTTAGGGCAGGGGGTATATTATGGCTACACCTTC.

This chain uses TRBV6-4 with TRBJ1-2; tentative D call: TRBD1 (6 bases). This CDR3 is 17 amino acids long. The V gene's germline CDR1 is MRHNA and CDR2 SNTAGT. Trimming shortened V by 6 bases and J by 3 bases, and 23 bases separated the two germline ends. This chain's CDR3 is CASRDTGSDLVDYGYTF. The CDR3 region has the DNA TGTGCCAGCAGAGACACAGGGTCGGACCTAGTGGACTATGGCTACACCTTC.

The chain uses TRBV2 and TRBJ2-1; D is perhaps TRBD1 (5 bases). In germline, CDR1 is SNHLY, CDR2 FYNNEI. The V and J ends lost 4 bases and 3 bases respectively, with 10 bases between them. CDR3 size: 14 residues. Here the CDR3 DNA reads TGTGCCAGCAGTGTAACCAGGGACTACAATGAGCAGTTCTTC. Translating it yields CASSVTRDYNEQFF.

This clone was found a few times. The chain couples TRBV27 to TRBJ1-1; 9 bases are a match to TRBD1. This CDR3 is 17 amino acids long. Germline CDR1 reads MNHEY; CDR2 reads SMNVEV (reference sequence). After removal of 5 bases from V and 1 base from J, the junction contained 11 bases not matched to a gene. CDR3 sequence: CASSLIPGQGTNTEAFF. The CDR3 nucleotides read TGTGCCAGCAGTCTCATCCCGGGACAGGGAACGAACACTGAAGCTTTCTTT.

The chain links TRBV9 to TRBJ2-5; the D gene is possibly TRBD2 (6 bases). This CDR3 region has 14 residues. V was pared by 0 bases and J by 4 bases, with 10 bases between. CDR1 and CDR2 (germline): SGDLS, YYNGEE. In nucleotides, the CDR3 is TGTGCCAGCAGCGTAGCCGGGGGATTAGAGACCCAGTACTTC. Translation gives CASSVAGGLETQYF.

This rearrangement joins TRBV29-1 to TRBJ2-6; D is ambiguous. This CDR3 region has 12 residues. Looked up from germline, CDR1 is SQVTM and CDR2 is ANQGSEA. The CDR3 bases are TGCGGAATGAGCTCTGGGGCCAACGTCCTGACTTTC. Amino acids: CGMSSGANVLTF.

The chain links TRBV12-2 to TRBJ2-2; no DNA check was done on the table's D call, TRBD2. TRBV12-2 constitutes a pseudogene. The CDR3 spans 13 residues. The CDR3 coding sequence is TGTGCAAGTCGCTTTCGGAGCCCCGGGGAGCTGTTTTTT. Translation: CASRFRSPGELFF.

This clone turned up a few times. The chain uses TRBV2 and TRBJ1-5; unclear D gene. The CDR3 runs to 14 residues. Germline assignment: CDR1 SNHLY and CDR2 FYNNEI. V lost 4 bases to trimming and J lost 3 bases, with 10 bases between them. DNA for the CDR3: TGTGCCAGCAGTGTGGGTGGGAACAATCAGCCCCAGCATTTT. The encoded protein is CASSVGGNNQPQHF. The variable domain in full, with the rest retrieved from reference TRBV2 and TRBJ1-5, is EPEVTQTPSHQVTQMGQEVILRCVPISNHLYFYWYRQILGQKVEFLVSFYNNEISEKSEIFDDQFSVERPDGSNFTLKIRSTKLEDSAMYFCASSVGGNNQPQHFGDGTRLSIL.

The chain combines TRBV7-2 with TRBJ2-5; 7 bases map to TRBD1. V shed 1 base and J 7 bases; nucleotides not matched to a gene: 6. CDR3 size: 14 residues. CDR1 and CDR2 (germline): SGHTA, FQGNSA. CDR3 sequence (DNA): TGTGCCAGCAGCTTAGGGAACAGGGGATCGACCCAGTACTTC. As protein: CASSLGNRGSTQYF.

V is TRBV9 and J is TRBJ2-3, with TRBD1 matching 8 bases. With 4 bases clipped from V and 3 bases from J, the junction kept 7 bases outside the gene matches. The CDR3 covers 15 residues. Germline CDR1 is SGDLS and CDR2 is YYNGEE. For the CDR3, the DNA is TGTGCCAGCAGCTCGGACAGGGTTGGGACAGATACGCAGTATTTT. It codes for CASSSDRVGTDTQYF.

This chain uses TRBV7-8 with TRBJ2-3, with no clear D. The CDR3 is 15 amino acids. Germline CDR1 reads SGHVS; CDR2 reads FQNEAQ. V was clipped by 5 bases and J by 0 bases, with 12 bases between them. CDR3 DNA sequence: TGTGCCAGCAGCCGAACAGACACTAGCACAGATACGCAGTATTTT. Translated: CASSRTDTSTDTQYF.

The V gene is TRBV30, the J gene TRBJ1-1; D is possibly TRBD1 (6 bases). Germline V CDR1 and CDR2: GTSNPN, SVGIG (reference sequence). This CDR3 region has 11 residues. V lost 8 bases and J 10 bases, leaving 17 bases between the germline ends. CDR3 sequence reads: CAGGGGLGAFF. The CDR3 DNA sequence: TGTGCCGGGGGGGGCGGTTTAGGAGCTTTCTTT.

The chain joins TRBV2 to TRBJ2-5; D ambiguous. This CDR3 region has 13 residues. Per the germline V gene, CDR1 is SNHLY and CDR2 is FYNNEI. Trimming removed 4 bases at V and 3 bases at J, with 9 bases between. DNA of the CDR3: TGTGCCAGCAGTGTTGGCAGCAAAGAGACCCAGTACTTC. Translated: CASSVGSKETQYF.

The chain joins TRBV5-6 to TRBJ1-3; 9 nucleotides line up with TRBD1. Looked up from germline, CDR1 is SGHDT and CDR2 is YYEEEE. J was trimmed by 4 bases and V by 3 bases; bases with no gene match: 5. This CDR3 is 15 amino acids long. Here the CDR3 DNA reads TGTGCCAGCAGCTCGGGACAGGGAGTAGGAAACACCATATATTTT. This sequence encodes CASSSGQGVGNTIYF.

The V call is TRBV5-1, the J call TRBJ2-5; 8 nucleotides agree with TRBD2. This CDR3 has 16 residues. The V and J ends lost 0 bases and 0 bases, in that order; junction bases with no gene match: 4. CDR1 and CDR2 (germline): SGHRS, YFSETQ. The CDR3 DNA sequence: TGCGCCAGCAGCTTGGGGCCAGCGGGGGACCAAGAGACCCAGTACTTC. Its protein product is CASSLGPAGDQETQYF. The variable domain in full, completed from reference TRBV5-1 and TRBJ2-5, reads KAGVTQTPRYLIKTRGQQVTLSCSPISGHRSVSWYQQTPGQGLQFLFEYFSETQRNKGNFPGRFSGRQFSNSRSEMNVSTLELGDSALYLCASSLGPAGDQETQYFGPGTRLLVL.

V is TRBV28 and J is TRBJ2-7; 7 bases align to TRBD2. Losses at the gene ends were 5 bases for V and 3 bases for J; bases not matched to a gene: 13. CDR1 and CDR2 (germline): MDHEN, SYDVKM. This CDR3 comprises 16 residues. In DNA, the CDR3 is TGTGCCAGCAGTCCCGCCGCCTTACTAGCGCACTACGAGCAGTACGTC. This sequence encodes CASSPAALLAHYEQYV.

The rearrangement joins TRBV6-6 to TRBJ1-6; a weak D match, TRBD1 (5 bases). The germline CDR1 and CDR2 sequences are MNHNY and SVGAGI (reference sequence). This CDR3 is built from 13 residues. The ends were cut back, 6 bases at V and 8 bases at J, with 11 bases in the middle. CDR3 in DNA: TGTGCCAGCAGGCCGGGGGGGGATTCACCCCTCCACTTT. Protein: CASRPGGDSPLHF.

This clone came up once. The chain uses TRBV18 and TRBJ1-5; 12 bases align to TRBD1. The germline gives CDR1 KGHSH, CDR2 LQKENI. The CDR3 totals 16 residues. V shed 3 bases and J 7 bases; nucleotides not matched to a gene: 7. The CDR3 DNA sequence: TGTGCCAGCTCACCGTCGGGACAGGGGGCTGGGCAGCCCCAGCATTTT. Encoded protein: CASSPSGQGAGQPQHF. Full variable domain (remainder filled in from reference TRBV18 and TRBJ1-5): NAGVMQNPRHLVRRRGQEARLRCSPMKGHSHVYWYRQLPEEGLKFMVYLQKENIIDESGMPKERFSAEFPKEGPSILRIQQVVRGDSAAYFCASSPSGQGAGQPQHFGDGTRLSIL.

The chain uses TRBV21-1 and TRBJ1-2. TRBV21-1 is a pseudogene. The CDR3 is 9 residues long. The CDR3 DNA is TGTGCCAGCCGATTTAGCTACACCTTC. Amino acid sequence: CASRFSYTF.

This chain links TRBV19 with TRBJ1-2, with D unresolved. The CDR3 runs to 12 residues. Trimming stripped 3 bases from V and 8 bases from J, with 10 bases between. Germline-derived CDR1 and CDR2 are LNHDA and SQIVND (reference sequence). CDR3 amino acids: CASSMIPGGYTF. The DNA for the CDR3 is TGTGCCAGTAGTATGATCCCGGGGGGCTACACCTTC.

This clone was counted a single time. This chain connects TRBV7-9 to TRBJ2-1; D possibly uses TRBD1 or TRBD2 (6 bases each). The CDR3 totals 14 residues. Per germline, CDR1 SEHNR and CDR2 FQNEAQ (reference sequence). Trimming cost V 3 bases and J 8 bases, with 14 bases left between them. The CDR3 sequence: CASSLGAGNDEQFF. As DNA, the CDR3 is TGTGCCAGCAGCTTGGGGGCGGGAAACGATGAGCAGTTCTTC.

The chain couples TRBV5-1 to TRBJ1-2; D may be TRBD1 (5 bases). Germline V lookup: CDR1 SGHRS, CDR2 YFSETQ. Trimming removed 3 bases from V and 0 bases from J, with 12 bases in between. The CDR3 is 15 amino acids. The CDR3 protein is CASSSGYGANYGYTF. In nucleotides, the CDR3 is TGCGCCAGCAGCTCAGGGTACGGAGCTAACTATGGCTACACCTTC. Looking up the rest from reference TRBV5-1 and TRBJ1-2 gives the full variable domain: KAGVTQTPRYLIKTRGQQVTLSCSPISGHRSVSWYQQTPGQGLQFLFEYFSETQRNKGNFPGRFSGRQFSNSRSEMNVSTLELGDSALYLCASSSGYGANYGYTFGSGTRLTVV.

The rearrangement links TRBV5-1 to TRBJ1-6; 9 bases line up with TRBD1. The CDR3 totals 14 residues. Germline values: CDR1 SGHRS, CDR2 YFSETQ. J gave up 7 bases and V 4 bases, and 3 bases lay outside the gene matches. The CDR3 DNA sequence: TGCGCCAGCAGCCGGGACAGGGTAAATTCACCCCTCCACTTT. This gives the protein CASSRDRVNSPLHF.

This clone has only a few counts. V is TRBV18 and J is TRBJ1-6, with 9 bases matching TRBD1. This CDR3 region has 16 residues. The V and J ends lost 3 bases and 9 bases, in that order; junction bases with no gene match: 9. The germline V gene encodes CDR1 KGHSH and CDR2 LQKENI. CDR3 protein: CASSPTSGTGSSPLHF. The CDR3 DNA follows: TGTGCCAGCTCACCTACCTCGGGGACAGGGTCTTCACCCCTCCACTTT.

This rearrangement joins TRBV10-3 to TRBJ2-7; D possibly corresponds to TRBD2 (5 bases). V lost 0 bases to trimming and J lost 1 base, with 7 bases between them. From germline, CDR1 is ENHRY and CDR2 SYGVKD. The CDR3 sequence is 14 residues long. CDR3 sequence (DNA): TGTGCCATCAGTGAGTCCGGGGAGTCCTACGAGCAGTACTTC. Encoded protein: CAISESGESYEQYF.

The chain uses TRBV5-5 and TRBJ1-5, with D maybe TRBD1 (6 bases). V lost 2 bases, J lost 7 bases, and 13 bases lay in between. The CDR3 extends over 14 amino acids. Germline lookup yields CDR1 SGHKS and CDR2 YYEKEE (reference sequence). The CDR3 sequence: CASSFTGRGQPQHF. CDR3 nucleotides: TGTGCCAGCAGCTTTACAGGGAGGGGACAGCCCCAGCATTTT.

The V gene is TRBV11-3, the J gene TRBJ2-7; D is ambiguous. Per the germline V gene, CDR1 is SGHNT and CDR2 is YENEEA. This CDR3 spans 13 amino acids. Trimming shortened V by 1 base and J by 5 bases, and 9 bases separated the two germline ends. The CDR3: CASSLGPSNEQYF. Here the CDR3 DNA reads TGTGCCAGCAGCTTAGGTCCATCGAACGAGCAGTACTTC.

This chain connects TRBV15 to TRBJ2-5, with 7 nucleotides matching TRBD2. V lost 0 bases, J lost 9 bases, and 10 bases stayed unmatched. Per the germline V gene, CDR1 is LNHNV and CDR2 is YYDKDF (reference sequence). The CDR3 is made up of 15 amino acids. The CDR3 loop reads CATSRDLTLALAQYF. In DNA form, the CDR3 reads TGTGCCACCAGCAGAGATCTGACACTAGCGCTGGCCCAGTACTTC. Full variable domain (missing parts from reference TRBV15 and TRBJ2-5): DAMVIQNPRYQVTQFGKPVTLSCSQTLNHNVMYWYQQKSSQAPKLLFHYYDKDFNNEADTPDNFQSRRPNTSFCFLDIRSPGLGDTAMYLCATSRDLTLALAQYFGPGTRLLVL.